Following are 19 T cell receptor beta chains from one sample sequenced in a study of cytomegalovirus exposure and HLA in healthy donors. The study ran its PCR with 60 Vbeta and 13 Jbeta primers. The table came from immunoSEQ multiplex PCR; TCRdb's copy has only in-frame clones and leaves some out. The table shows about 190,000 clones, with roughly 76% occurring only once. Sequencing was carried out using PBMCs. Receptors originate from a woman in her twenties or thirties in good health and CMV-seropositive.

The chain has TRBV28 and TRBJ2-5; 12 nucleotides agree with TRBD2. CDR1 is MDHEN, CDR2 SYDVKM, per germline. This CDR3 contains 15 residues. V trimming: 6 bases; J trimming: 4 bases; junction bases outside the gene matches: 6. This CDR3 reads CASRPSGGALETQYF. The CDR3, as DNA: TGTGCCAGCAGACCTAGCGGGGGGGCTTTAGAGACCCAGTACTTC.

This clone was counted a single time. The genes are TRBV6-5 and TRBJ2-7, with TRBD1 identical over 9 bases. V lost 5 bases and J lost 2; bases outside the gene matches: 7. Germline V gene lookup returns CDR1 MNHEY and CDR2 SVGAGI. The CDR3 is made up of 15 amino acids. CDR3 amino acids: CASSLAGQGTYEQYF. The CDR3 DNA reads as TGTGCCAGCAGTCTCGCGGGACAGGGCACCTACGAGCAGTACTTC.

This clone was seen more than once but under ten times. The V and J genes are TRBV13 and TRBJ2-5; 8 nucleotides line up with TRBD2. This CDR3 comprises 18 residues. CDR1 is PRHDT and CDR2 is FYEKMQ in the germline V gene (reference sequence). With 7 bases clipped from V and 5 bases from J, the junction kept 21 bases outside the gene matches. CDR3 in amino acids: CASTRYNPGTRVRETQYF. CDR3 in DNA: TGTGCCAGCACCCGATATAATCCCGGGACTAGAGTAAGGGAGACCCAGTACTTC.

The chain combines TRBV28 with TRBJ2-7, with 7 bases that match TRBD1. The V and J ends lost 7 bases and 3 bases, in that order; junction bases with no gene match: 24. The CDR3 length is 19 residues. From germline, CDR1 is MDHEN and CDR2 SYDVKM. The CDR3 nucleotides read TGTGCCAGCAACTATTTCCCGACAGGGACGGTCGGCAAAGACTACGAGCAGTACTTC. It specifies CASNYFPTGTVGKDYEQYF. Filled out from reference TRBV28 and TRBJ2-7, the complete variable domain reads DVKVTQSSRYLVKRTGEKVFLECVQDMDHENMFWYRQDPGLGLRLIYFSYDVKMKEKGDIPEGYSVSREKKERFSLILESASTNQTSMYLCASNYFPTGTVGKDYEQYFGPGTRLTVT.

In this sample, this clone turned up once. The chain uses TRBV30 and TRBJ1-4, with TRBD1 as a possible D gene (5 bases). The CDR3 is made up of 14 amino acids. The germline V and J ends were trimmed by 2 bases and 8 bases, with 15 bases remaining between them. Per germline, CDR1 GTSNPN and CDR2 SVGIG (reference sequence). The CDR3 DNA is TGTGCCTGGAGTCCCGGGACTTTACGGGAAAAACTGTTTTTT. This gives the protein CAWSPGTLREKLFF.

In this sample, this clone turned up a few times. The J gene is TRBJ2-2, the V gene TRBV5-1, with D possibly being TRBD1 (5 bases). Trimming removed 4 bases from V and 6 bases from J, with 13 bases in between. Germline V gene data show CDR1 as SGHRS and CDR2 as YFSETQ. This CDR3 is built from 14 residues. In nucleotides, the CDR3 is TGCGCCAGCAGCACTCAGGGTGTACCCGGGGAGCTGTTTTTT. This sequence encodes CASSTQGVPGELFF.

The chain is built from TRBV7-9 and TRBJ1-5; the D is unclear. CDR3 length: 13 amino acids. V lost 5 bases and J lost 9, with 14 bases in between. Germline lookup yields CDR1 SEHNR and CDR2 FQNEAQ (reference sequence). The CDR3 region is CASSPRESAPQHF. CDR3 nucleotides: TGTGCCAGCAGCCCCCGGGAATCAGCGCCCCAGCATTTT.

This clone has only one observation. The V gene is TRBV27, the J gene TRBJ2-7; D remains ambiguous. CDR3 size: 15 residues. The V end lost 5 bases, the J end lost 0 bases, and 14 bases lay between the germline ends. Germline CDR1 reads MNHEY; CDR2 reads SMNVEV (reference sequence). The CDR3 DNA reads TGTGCCAGCAGTCTTCGGTTAGGAGCCTCCTACGAGCAGTACTTC. This translates into CASSLRLGASYEQYF.

The CDR3 reads CASSLGGQPNTEAFF. The CDR3 coding sequence is TGTGCCAGCAGCTTGGGGGGACAGCCGAACACTGAAGCTTTCTTT. The chain combines TRBV5-4 with TRBJ1-1; 7 bases align to TRBD1. The V gene end was trimmed by 0 bases and the J gene end by 1 base; junction bases not matched to a gene: 3. Per germline, CDR1 SGHNT and CDR2 YYREEE (reference sequence). CDR3 length: 15 residues. The whole variable domain, remainder taken from reference TRBV5-4 and TRBJ1-1, is ETGVTQSPTHLIKTRGQQVTLRCSSQSGHNTVSWYQQALGQGPQFIFQYYREEENGRGNFPPRFSGLQFPNYSSELNVNALELDDSALYLCASSLGGQPNTEAFFGQGTRLTVV.

The table lists this clone with a few counts. The V gene is TRBV2, the J gene TRBJ2-5; 11 nucleotides match TRBD2. Germline CDR1 reads SNHLY; CDR2 reads FYNNEI. The CDR3 runs 17 residues. Losses at the gene ends were 4 bases for V and 7 bases for J; bases not matched to a gene: 14. This CDR3 is CASSAPTSGSGGGTQYF. CDR3 nucleotide sequence: TGTGCCAGCAGTGCTCCAACTAGCGGGAGCGGAGGAGGGACCCAGTACTTC.

This clone was seen only once. The chain couples TRBV25-1 to TRBJ1-2, with D possibly matching TRBD1 (6 bases). Trimming removed 3 bases at V and 4 bases at J, with 9 bases between. Germline CDR1 is MGHDK and CDR2 is SYGVNS. The CDR3 sequence is 13 residues long. Here the CDR3 reads CASSDRGTYGYTF. The CDR3 DNA reads TGTGCCAGCAGTGACAGGGGAACCTATGGCTACACCTTC.

The V call is TRBV29-1, the J call TRBJ2-7; 7 nucleotides line up with TRBD2. Germline V CDR1 and CDR2: SQVTM, ANQGSEA. This CDR3 is 16 amino acids long. V lost 0 bases to trimming and J lost 0 bases; unmatched junction nucleotides: 8. For the CDR3, the DNA is TGCAGCGTTGAAGATCTCGAGCGGGACGGCTCCTACGAGCAGTACTTC. Translation gives CSVEDLERDGSYEQYF.

The chain combines TRBV13 with TRBJ1-1; D gene ambiguous. The CDR3 sequence is 16 residues long. V was pared by 4 bases and J by 6 bases, with 21 bases between. Germline V gene data show CDR1 as PRHDT and CDR2 as FYEKMQ (reference sequence). This CDR3 reads CASSSRLRWGGPEAFF. CDR3 in DNA: TGTGCCAGCAGCTCCCGCCTCCGCTGGGGAGGCCCTGAAGCTTTCTTT.

The V call is TRBV29-1, the J call TRBJ1-1; the D gene is possibly TRBD1 (5 bases). This CDR3 has 12 amino acids. Trimming pared 4 bases from V and 6 bases from J, leaving 12 bases between. Germline CDR1 reads SQVTM; CDR2 reads ANQGSEA. The CDR3 DNA reads TGCAGCGTTGCCAGGGTAGGCTCTGAAGCTTTCTTT. Encoded protein: CSVARVGSEAFF.

The rearrangement uses TRBV7-9 and TRBJ2-3; 7 bases are a match to TRBD2. Germline V gene lookup returns CDR1 SEHNR and CDR2 FQNEAQ (reference sequence). Unmatched junction bases numbered 7, after V lost 4 bases and J lost 0 bases. The CDR3 extends over 16 amino acids. DNA for the CDR3: TGTGCCAGCAGCTCCCTGACTAGCTACAGCACAGATACGCAGTATTTT. Encoded protein: CASSSLTSYSTDTQYF.

Of note for this clone: Different DNA sequences within this sample yield the same CDR3. V is TRBV5-1 and J is TRBJ2-7; TRBD1 agrees at 8 bases. This CDR3 comprises 13 residues. Trimming at V came to 4 bases and at J to 1 base, leaving 1 base not matched to a gene. Germline assignment: CDR1 SGHRS and CDR2 YFSETQ. The CDR3 nucleotides are TGCGCCAGCAGCCGGGACAGGTCCTACGAGCAGTACTTC. This translates into CASSRDRSYEQYF. The full variable domain, in which reference TRBV5-1 and TRBJ2-7 provide the parts outside the CDR3, is KAGVTQTPRYLIKTRGQQVTLSCSPISGHRSVSWYQQTPGQGLQFLFEYFSETQRNKGNFPGRFSGRQFSNSRSEMNVSTLELGDSALYLCASSRDRSYEQYFGPGTRLTVT.

V is TRBV28 and J is TRBJ1-5, with D possibly being TRBD1 (6 bases). Germline CDR1 MDHEN, CDR2 SYDVKM. V gave up 6 bases and J gave up 4 bases, with 13 bases separating them. The CDR3 sequence is 14 residues long. CDR3 sequence reads: CASRSGGGNQPQHF. In DNA, the CDR3 is TGTGCCAGCAGGTCGGGAGGGGGGAATCAGCCCCAGCATTTT. The full variable domain, its missing parts supplied by reference TRBV28 and TRBJ1-5, is DVKVTQSSRYLVKRTGEKVFLECVQDMDHENMFWYRQDPGLGLRLIYFSYDVKMKEKGDIPEGYSVSREKKERFSLILESASTNQTSMYLCASRSGGGNQPQHFGDGTRLSIL.

In regard to this clone: Other DNA sequences of this sample code for an identical CDR3. V is TRBV7-9 and J is TRBJ1-4; D is possibly TRBD1 (5 bases). The length of the CDR3 is 12 residues. With 6 bases removed from V and 8 bases from J, the gap between germline ends came to 10 bases. CDR1 is SEHNR, CDR2 FQNEAQ, per germline (reference sequence). The CDR3: CASSLGVEKLFF. In DNA form, the CDR3 reads TGTGCCAGCAGTCTAGGGGTCGAAAAACTGTTTTTT. Full variable domain (remainder filled in from reference TRBV7-9 and TRBJ1-4): DTGVSQNPRHKITKRGQNVTFRCDPISEHNRLYWYRQTLGQGPEFLTYFQNEAQLEKSRLLSDRFSAERPKGSFSTLEIQRTEQGDSAMYLCASSLGVEKLFFGSGTQLSVL.

V and J are TRBV7-2 and TRBJ2-5; the match to TRBD2 covers 10 bases. Germline lookup yields CDR1 SGHTA and CDR2 FQGNSA. CDR3 length equals 18 residues. Trimming took 2 bases from V and 4 from J; bases not matched to a gene: 13. The CDR3 DNA follows: TGTGCCAGCAGCTTACCCTGGGTAGCGGGGGGCTTGGGAGAGACCCAGTACTTC. Its translation is CASSLPWVAGGLGETQYF. The full variable domain, in which reference TRBV7-2 and TRBJ2-5 provide the parts outside the CDR3, is GAGVSQSPSNKVTEKGKDVELRCDPISGHTALYWYRQSLGQGLEFLIYFQGNSAPDKSGLPSDRFSAERTGGSVSTLTIQRTQQEDSAVYLCASSLPWVAGGLGETQYFGPGTRLLVL.